A selection of T cell receptor beta chains follows, all from one sample in a study of a mutant IDH1 vaccine in newly diagnosed glioma. No antigen has been assigned to these receptors. Repertoires were generated with immunoSEQ multiplex PCR, while TCRdb's copy carries only in-frame clones and drops some. The sample lists about 54,000 clones, over 80% seen once, with over 2.5% in the top ten. The input for sequencing was PBMCs, taken from a glioma patient whose treatment included an IDH1 peptide vaccine. The receptor source for this set is a woman aged 45-65 years with glioma. CDR3s include the opening cysteine and the closing phenylalanine or tryptophan. A D gene is named only where the DNA matches it firmly. Size values are once, few and many counts, or a class for expanded clones, and some rows have none.

>TRBJ2-1|TRBV11-3|-|-
TGTGCCAGCAGCTTACAGGGCTCCTACAATGAGCAGTTCTTC
CASSLQGSYNEQFF
>TRBJ1-2|TRBV9|-|-
TGTGCCAGCAGCGTAGGAGGAGGCTCTACATATGGCTACACCTTC
CASSVGGGSTYGYTF
>TRBJ2-2|TRBV6-1|-|few
TGTGCCAGCAGTCCCGAGACACGGACCGGGGAGCTGTTTTTT
CASSPETRTGELFF
>TRBJ2-2|TRBV6-1|-|once
TGTGCCAGCATTGGACATCTCGCGAACACCGGGGAGCTGTTTTTT
CASIGHLANTGELFF
>TRBJ1-2|TRBV11-2|-|-
TGTGCCAGCAGCTTAGGCCAGCTCTATGGCTACACCTTC
CASSLGQLYGYTF
>TRBJ1-1|TRBV18|TRBD1|once
TGTGCCAGCTCACCAGGGACAGGGAGGCAGAACACTGAAGCTTTCTTT
CASSPGTGRQNTEAFF
>TRBJ2-2|TRBV13|-|few
TGTGCCAGCACCCTCGGGTCGTTAGGGGAGCTGTTTTTT
CASTLGSLGELFF
>TRBJ2-7|TRBV5-6|-|-
TGTGCCAGCAGCTTGGGGCGGAAGAACGAGCAGTACTTC
CASSLGRKNEQYF
>TRBJ2-7|TRBV2|-|-
TGTGCCAGCAGAGCGGTCGCATACGAGCAGTACTTC
CASRAVAYEQYF
>TRBJ2-1|TRBV7-2|TRBD2|-
TGTGCCAGCAGCTTAATGGCGGGGGGGTACAATGAGCAGTTCTTC
CASSLMAGGYNEQFF
>TRBJ2-6|TRBV27|-|-
TGTGCCAGCAGTGATACTGTCTCTGGGGCCAACGTCCTGACTTTC
CASSDTVSGANVLTF
>TRBJ1-5|TRBV9|-|-
TGTGCCAGCAGCGAGGGCGGGTACCAGCCCCAGCATTTT
CASSEGGYQPQHF
>TRBJ2-6|TRBV19|TRBD1|-
TGTGCCAGTACTATAAGACAGGGGCTCTCTGGGGCCAACGTCCTGACTTTC
CASTIRQGLSGANVLTF